This T cell receptor beta chain was documented in a study of blood T cell repertoires in COVID-19. Profiled with immunoSEQ multiplex PCR; TCRdb holds only in-frame clones, not every one. Of about 360,000 clones in the sample, 88% were seen once. The CDR3 covers 17 residues. With 6 bases clipped from V and 0 bases from J, the junction kept 9 bases outside the gene matches. Germline V gene data show CDR1 as SGHVS and CDR2 as FQNEAQ. This rearrangement joins TRBV7-8 to TRBJ2-7, with TRBD2 matching 12 bases. This receptor was obtained from a woman aged 40 to 55 with acute COVID-19. The specimen was PBMCs or T cells enriched from blood (not recorded which). CDR3 coding DNA: TGTGCCAGCAGTCCGACTAGCGGGGGTCGGAGCTCCTACGAGCAGTACTTC. Its protein is CASSPTSGGRSSYEQYF.